This TCR beta chain was found in a study of neoadjuvant anti-PD-1 for oral cavity cancer. Overall study findings and caveats: Treg/Th17 ratio rose with pretreatment blood and fell with post-treatment tumor TCRbeta clonality.

J gave up 10 bases and V 4 bases, and 9 bases lay outside the gene matches. In germline, CDR1 is LNHDA, CDR2 SQIVND (reference sequence). This CDR3 comprises 14 residues. Six replicates per PBMC sample, mostly from approximately 0.45 ug of genomic DNA. TCRdb's table, derived via immunoSEQ multiplex PCR, lists solely in-frame clones and lacks some. The sample records fewer than 70,000 clones, 65% to 80% being singletons. Worth noting for this clone: As yet, its antigen is unknown.

Patients had newly diagnosed, untreated stage II-IVA oral cavity squamous cell carcinoma. Analysis of PBMCs was direct, with no culture step. The sequences come from PBMCs, collected before nivolumab (anti-PD-1) treatment. The genes are TRBV19 and TRBJ1-4; TRBD1 agrees at 7 bases. The source of this sequence is a person aged 35-79 years with oral cavity squamous cell carcinoma. The CDR3 DNA reads as TGTGCCAGTAGTACCGGGACAGTAGGGGGAAAACTGTTTTTT. Translated, it gives CASSTGTVGGKLFF.